The 8 T cell receptor beta chains below were found in one sample sequenced in a study of CD8+ T cells in alopecia areata. Treatment: oral pan-JAK inhibitor, 5-10 mg twice daily. After isolation, RNA underwent reverse transcription to generate cDNA as the sequencing template. Sequencing was performed with immunoSEQ multiplex PCR; in TCRdb, only in-frame clones are kept and a portion is missing. The data hold about 180,000 clones, with roughly 60% observed a single time. Sequenced material: CD4+ T cells sorted from blood, taken at approximately week 56, from a patient treated with tofacitinib. Receptor source: a human donor with alopecia areata.

On this clone itself: At one boundary the junction diverges from the germline segment, which might be a read error. The rearrangement joins TRBV29-1 to TRBJ1-2; the match to TRBD1 covers 7 bases. The CDR3 runs to 9 residues. Germline values: CDR1 SQVTM, CDR2 ANQGSEA. This chain's CDR3 is CSVVGQYNF. CDR3 in DNA: TGCAGCGTTGTGGGACAGTACAACTTC.

This clone turned up a few times. The gene calls are TRBV29-1 and TRBJ1-2; no clear D gene. The CDR3 runs 14 residues. Trimming stripped 4 bases from V and 2 bases from J, with 14 bases between. The germline gives CDR1 SQVTM, CDR2 ANQGSEA. CDR3 in DNA: TGCAGCGTTGTCGGAGGTCCCCTGAACTATGGCTACACCTTC. It encodes CSVVGGPLNYGYTF.

The rearrangement links TRBV7-2 to TRBJ2-3; 14 bases map to TRBD2. Germline CDR1 is SGHTA and CDR2 is FQGNSA. V dropped 5 bases and J dropped 0; count of bases not matched to a gene: 7. CDR3 size: 18 residues. The CDR3 here is CASSPEGLAGASTDTQYF. The CDR3 DNA reads as TGTGCCAGCAGCCCCGAGGGACTAGCGGGGGCTAGCACAGATACGCAGTATTTT.

This clone turned up a few times. The chain carries TRBV6-5 and TRBJ1-1; D unresolved. V was shortened by 5 bases and J by 3 bases, with 7 bases between the two germline ends. The CDR3 is 12 amino acids. Per germline, CDR1 MNHEY and CDR2 SVGAGI. The CDR3 DNA is TGTGCCAGCAGTGCGACGGACACTGAAGCTTTCTTT. Translation gives CASSATDTEAFF.

This clone was counted between two and nine times. The V and J genes are TRBV7-9 and TRBJ2-3, with 7 bases that match TRBD1. V lost 3 bases, J lost 2 bases, and 5 bases stayed unmatched. The germline V gene encodes CDR1 SEHNR and CDR2 FQNEAQ (reference sequence). This CDR3 has 15 residues. The CDR3 region is CASSLRDSATDTQYF. The CDR3 DNA reads as TGTGCCAGCAGCTTGAGGGACAGCGCCACAGATACGCAGTATTTT.

There are a few counts of this clone. The chain carries TRBV21-1 and TRBJ1-5. TRBV21-1 is marked as a pseudogene. CDR3 length equals 17 residues. DNA for the CDR3: TGTGCCAGCAGCTTCCATATAGCTACTTGGCATCATCAGCCCCAGCATTTT. Protein product: CASSFHIATWHHQPQHF.

This chain connects TRBV9 to TRBJ2-7; TRBD2 is a possible D gene (6 bases). Germline CDR1 SGDLS, CDR2 YYNGEE. V was cut by 9 bases and J by 1 base, with 14 bases left in between. This CDR3 spans 13 amino acids. The CDR3 sequence is CATTSGVSYEQYF. DNA of the CDR3: TGTGCCACCACGTCGGGGGTTTCCTACGAGCAGTACTTC.

The rearrangement uses TRBV7-2 and TRBJ1-5; D unclear. V was cut by 2 bases and J by 7 bases, with 15 bases left in between. Germline V CDR1 and CDR2: SGHTA, FQGNSA. CDR3 length: 15 residues. The CDR3 DNA is TGTGCCAGCAGCTTAAGAGTGGGAGAAGGACAGCCCCAGCATTTT. Translating it yields CASSLRVGEGQPQHF.